One and the same sample provided the 20 T cell receptor beta chains below, sequenced in a study of T-cell reconstitution after alpha-beta-depleted transplantation in children. A library of TCRbeta sequences, prepared with unique molecular identifiers, was generated. TCRdb reprocessed the PCR reads with MiXCR, giving one entry per CDR3 protein. This sample has a few hundred thousand distinct CDR3 sequences, with about 9.6% found just once. The sample consisted of PBMCs from the stem cell graft donor, taken from the stem cell graft. Every receptor here comes from a human donor who donated a stem cell graft to a child with SCID.

This clonotype was seen many times. The chain uses TRBV9 and TRBJ1-2, with no clear D. Germline CDR1 and CDR2: SGDLS and YYNGEE. This CDR3 is 11 amino acids long. With 4 bases removed from V and 2 bases from J, the gap between germline ends came to 3 bases. This CDR3 reads CASSQNYGYTF. For the CDR3, the DNA is TGTGCCAGCAGCCAAAACTATGGCTACACCTTC.

V and J are TRBV5-5 and TRBJ1-1; D is unclear. Trimming stripped 5 bases from V and 4 bases from J, with 12 bases between. Germline V CDR1 and CDR2: SGHKS, YYEKEE (reference sequence). The CDR3 is 13 residues long. The CDR3 nucleotides are TGTGCCAGCAGTTGGTGGAAGGGCACTGAAGCTTTCTTT. Translation gives CASSWWKGTEAFF.

This clonotype has a count of ten or more. V and J are TRBV20-1 and TRBJ1-4, with D perhaps TRBD1 (5 bases). The CDR3 is 15 amino acids. Germline CDR1 DFQATT, CDR2 SNEGSKA (reference sequence). Trimming left V 6 bases short and J 5 bases short, with 19 bases between. CDR3 nucleotide sequence: TGCAGTGCCACGGATCCGACAGCCCGGAATGAAAAACTGTTTTTT. Its protein product is CSATDPTARNEKLFF.

The gene calls are TRBV2 and TRBJ1-3, with no clear D. The length of the CDR3 is 15 residues. V lost 1 base to trimming and J lost 0 bases, with 7 bases between them. Germline lookup yields CDR1 SNHLY and CDR2 FYNNEI. DNA of the CDR3: TGTGCCAGCAGTGAAGGCCTACACTCTGGAAACACCATATATTTT. This translates into CASSEGLHSGNTIYF.

This clonotype was detected ten times or more. The rearrangement uses TRBV2 and TRBJ1-1; D not resolved. With 8 bases removed from V and 3 bases from J, the gap between germline ends came to 7 bases. CDR1 is SNHLY and CDR2 is FYNNEI in the germline V gene. The CDR3 runs to 11 residues. For the CDR3, the DNA is TGTGCCAGCGAATGGGACACTGAAGCTTTCTTT. Translated, it gives CASEWDTEAFF.

In this sample, this clonotype turned up many times. This rearrangement joins TRBV4-1 to TRBJ2-2; D possibly corresponds to TRBD1 (5 bases). The CDR3 is made up of 14 amino acids. The V gene's germline CDR1 is MGHRA and CDR2 YSYEKL. Trimming shortened V by 1 base and J by 7 bases, and 10 bases separated the two germline ends. The CDR3 loop reads CASSQARADGELFF. The CDR3, as DNA: TGCGCCAGCAGCCAAGCCAGGGCAGACGGGGAGCTGTTTTTT.

This clonotype was detected many times. This chain uses TRBV20-1 with TRBJ2-3; 10 bases are shared with TRBD2. CDR1 is DFQATT and CDR2 is SNEGSKA in the germline V gene (reference sequence). After removal of 4 bases from V and 0 bases from J, the junction contained 7 bases not matched to a gene. This CDR3 contains 16 residues. CDR3 loop: CSANPGTSASTDTQYF. In DNA, the CDR3 is TGCAGTGCTAACCCCGGGACTAGCGCTAGCACAGATACGCAGTATTTT.

In its sample, this clonotype was seen many times. The rearrangement links TRBV20-1 to TRBJ1-4; D is ambiguous. The V end lost 6 bases, the J end lost 8 bases, and 13 bases lay between the germline ends. This CDR3 is built from 12 residues. Germline lookup yields CDR1 DFQATT and CDR2 SNEGSKA (reference sequence). The CDR3 here is CSAPRSGEKLFF. The CDR3 nucleotides are TGCAGTGCCCCCCGGTCCGGGGAAAAACTGTTTTTT.

This clonotype was picked up many times. The chain recombines TRBV2 with TRBJ2-1; 10 nucleotides line up with TRBD1. V trimming: 6 bases; J trimming: 3 bases; junction bases outside the gene matches: 11. Germline lookup yields CDR1 SNHLY and CDR2 FYNNEI. The CDR3 extends over 17 amino acids. CDR3 nucleotide sequence: TGTGCCAGCAGGGGGACAGGGGATTCTACTGACTACAATGAGCAGTTCTTC. Its protein is CASRGTGDSTDYNEQFF.

J is TRBJ2-6 and V is TRBV18; D is unclear. CDR1 and CDR2 from the germline V gene are KGHSH and LQKENI. The V and J ends lost 6 bases and 4 bases respectively, with 7 bases between them. The CDR3 contains 13 residues. The CDR3 region is CASSGTGANVLTF. The CDR3 DNA reads TGTGCCAGCTCCGGAACCGGGGCCAACGTCCTGACTTTC.

This clonotype was counted ten times or more. V is TRBV5-1 and J is TRBJ1-2, with 9 bases identical to TRBD1. Germline-derived CDR1 and CDR2 are SGHRS and YFSETQ. The CDR3 spans 16 residues. V was pared by 3 bases and J by 4 bases, with 10 bases of the junction left unmatched. The CDR3 protein is CASSSGQGEVAYGYTF. The CDR3 DNA is TGCGCCAGCAGCTCGGGACAGGGAGAGGTGGCCTATGGCTACACCTTC.

This clonotype was observed many times. The chain carries TRBV18 and TRBJ2-2; no clear D gene. This CDR3 spans 14 amino acids. The germline V gene encodes CDR1 KGHSH and CDR2 LQKENI. V was cut by 4 bases and J by 3 bases, with 9 bases left in between. CDR3 coding DNA: TGTGCCAGCTCACTAGGCCACGACACCGGGGAGCTGTTTTTT. Protein product: CASSLGHDTGELFF.

The chain links TRBV25-1 to TRBJ1-5; unclear D gene. The CDR3 contains 14 residues. Germline values: CDR1 MGHDK, CDR2 SYGVNS. V lost 2 bases and J 0 bases, leaving 5 bases between the germline ends. CDR3 loop: CASSEGDSNQPQHF. CDR3 DNA: TGTGCCAGCAGTGAAGGGGATAGCAATCAGCCCCAGCATTTT.

A remark on this clonotype: A much larger clone is a single base away; this may be a read error. The chain couples TRBV7-9 to TRBJ2-5, with D possibly being TRBD1 or TRBD2 (6 bases each). V lost 3 bases and J lost 2, with 13 bases in between. Germline CDR1 reads SEHNR; CDR2 reads FQNEAQ (reference sequence). The CDR3 consists of 15 residues. CDR3 nucleotides: TGTGCCAGCAGCTTTTCGGGGGCCATTCAAGAGACCCAGTACTTC. Translation: CASSFSGAIQETQYF.

At least ten counts were recorded for this clonotype. The V and J genes are TRBV5-1 and TRBJ1-4, with 8 bases that match TRBD1. Germline lookup yields CDR1 SGHRS and CDR2 YFSETQ. V lost 2 bases to trimming and J lost 8 bases; unmatched junction nucleotides: 8. This CDR3 region has 15 residues. The CDR3 protein is CASSLDGQGEEKLFF. The CDR3 nucleotides read TGCGCCAGCAGCTTAGACGGACAGGGCGAAGAAAAACTGTTTTTT.

This clonotype has at least ten counts. The V gene is TRBV25-1, the J gene TRBJ1-4, with 7 bases lining up with TRBD1. Germline V gene sequence: CDR1 MGHDK, CDR2 SYGVNS. The CDR3 runs to 15 residues. J was trimmed by 8 bases and V by 0 bases; bases with no gene match: 6. The CDR3 is CASSEYRGGREKLFF. As DNA, the CDR3 is TGTGCCAGCAGTGAATACAGGGGGGGTCGAGAAAAACTGTTTTTT.

This clonotype has more than one count but fewer than ten. J is TRBJ1-5 and V is TRBV20-1; TRBD1 aligns across 9 bases. The CDR3 contains 16 residues. Trimming at V came to 2 bases and at J to 7 bases, leaving 12 bases not matched to a gene. From germline, CDR1 is DFQATT and CDR2 SNEGSKA (reference sequence). Here the CDR3 reads CSARTSPGTGRQPQHF. In DNA form, the CDR3 reads TGCAGTGCTAGAACCAGCCCCGGGACAGGGCGGCAGCCCCAGCATTTT.

At least ten counts were recorded for this clonotype. The genes are TRBV5-1 and TRBJ2-3; D not resolved. The CDR3 has 12 amino acids. From germline, CDR1 is SGHRS and CDR2 YFSETQ. V lost 0 bases and J lost 4, with 3 bases in between. CDR3: CASSLASDTQYF. The CDR3 DNA sequence: TGCGCCAGCAGCTTGGCTTCAGATACGCAGTATTTT.

This clonotype was recorded many times. V usage is TRBV20-1 and J usage is TRBJ2-3, with D unresolved. Trimming stripped 6 bases from V and 1 base from J, with 11 bases between. The CDR3 loop spans 13 amino acids. Per germline, CDR1 DFQATT and CDR2 SNEGSKA (reference sequence). The CDR3 DNA is TGCAGTGCACCCCGTGGGGGCACAGATACGCAGTATTTT. This gives the protein CSAPRGGTDTQYF.

This sequence joins TRBV5-1 and TRBJ2-7; D is possibly TRBD1 or TRBD2 (5 bases each). The germline V and J ends were trimmed by 4 bases and 2 bases, with 16 bases remaining between them. CDR3 length: 15 amino acids. CDR1 is SGHRS, CDR2 YFSETQ, per germline. The CDR3 loop reads CASSPVGDRTYEQYF. CDR3 in DNA: TGCGCCAGCAGCCCGGTGGGGGACCGTACCTACGAGCAGTACTTC.